These T cell receptor beta chains were read from a single sample in a study of radiation and T cells in renal cell carcinoma. Method: immunoSEQ multiplex PCR; TCRdb's copy keeps in-frame clones and lacks some. The table includes 140,000 or so clones, about 86% detected once. The sequencing used blood, collected from a patient whose treatment included radiotherapy and nephrectomy. The receptor set was obtained from a woman in her forties or fifties with renal cell carcinoma. CDR3s include the opening cysteine and the closing phenylalanine or tryptophan. A D gene is named only where the DNA matches it firmly. Clone sizes are given selectively: once, few, many, or a class where the clone is expanded.

d_gene: TRBD1
v_gene: TRBV5-4
abundance: NA
j_gene: TRBJ2-7
CDR3aa: CASSLTGGYEQYF
CDR3nt: TGTGCCAGCAGCTTGACAGGGGGCTACGAGCAGTACTTC

d_gene: TRBD2
v_gene: TRBV7-2
abundance: NA
j_gene: TRBJ2-1
CDR3aa: CASSSLAGGLNEQFF
CDR3nt: TGTGCCAGCAGCTCCTTAGCGGGGGGGCTCAATGAGCAGTTCTTC

d_gene: NA
v_gene: TRBV30
abundance: NA
j_gene: TRBJ1-5
CDR3aa: CAWSVFGGGNYSNQPQHF
CDR3nt: TGTGCCTGGAGTGTATTCGGGGGGGGGAATTATAGCAATCAGCCCCAGCATTTT

d_gene: NA
v_gene: TRBV2
abundance: few
j_gene: TRBJ2-5
CDR3aa: CASGTEETQYF
CDR3nt: TGTGCCAGCGGAACAGAAGAGACCCAGTACTTC

d_gene: NA
v_gene: TRBV14
abundance: NA
j_gene: TRBJ2-3
CDR3aa: CASSQGQPQYF
CDR3nt: TGTGCCAGCAGCCAAGGCCAGCCACAGTATTTT

d_gene: NA
v_gene: TRBV5-1
abundance: NA
j_gene: TRBJ1-1
CDR3aa: CASSLAKGGNTEAFF
CDR3nt: TGCGCCAGCAGCTTGGCCAAGGGGGGGAACACTGAAGCTTTCTTT

d_gene: NA
v_gene: TRBV28
abundance: NA
j_gene: TRBJ2-1
CDR3aa: CASYSSQAYNEQFF
CDR3nt: TGTGCCAGCTATTCCTCGCAGGCCTACAATGAGCAGTTCTTC

d_gene: NA
v_gene: TRBV7-2
abundance: NA
j_gene: TRBJ2-3
CDR3aa: CASLPTGTDTQYF
CDR3nt: TGTGCCAGTCTTCCCACCGGCACAGATACGCAGTATTTT

d_gene: NA
v_gene: TRBV4-3
abundance: NA
j_gene: TRBJ2-1
CDR3aa: CASSQLVAYEQFF
CDR3nt: TGCGCCAGCAGCCAATTAGTAGCGTATGAGCAGTTCTTC

d_gene: TRBD1
v_gene: TRBV5-1
abundance: NA
j_gene: TRBJ1-4
CDR3aa: CASSQRTGGTNEKLFF
CDR3nt: TGCGCCAGCAGCCAAAGAACAGGGGGGACTAATGAAAAACTGTTTTTT

d_gene: NA
v_gene: TRBV7-2
abundance: NA
j_gene: TRBJ1-4
CDR3aa: CASSLGGTNEKLFF
CDR3nt: TGTGCCAGCAGCTTAGGGGGAACTAATGAAAAACTGTTTTTT

d_gene: NA
v_gene: TRBV28
abundance: NA
j_gene: TRBJ2-7
CDR3aa: CATADTTYEQYF
CDR3nt: TGTGCCACCGCGGACACCACCTACGAGCAGTACTTC

d_gene: NA
v_gene: TRBV11-2
abundance: NA
j_gene: TRBJ1-2
CDR3aa: CASSPLNRGYTF
CDR3nt: TGTGCCAGCAGCCCGCTAAATAGGGGCTACACCTTC

d_gene: NA
v_gene: TRBV10-3
abundance: once
j_gene: TRBJ2-5
CDR3aa: CAIREGFGETQYF
CDR3nt: TGTGCCATCAGGGAGGGATTCGGAGAGACCCAGTACTTC